A selection of T cell receptor beta chains follows, all from one sample in a study of T-cell reconstitution after alpha-beta-depleted transplantation in children. TCRdb reanalysed the PCR reads using MiXCR and keeps one entry per CDR3 protein. The table lists some 200,000 distinct CDR3 sequences, approximately 14% of them singletons. Sequencing used PBMCs from the stem cell graft donor, obtained from the stem cell graft. Receptor source: a human donor who donated a stem cell graft to a child with acute lymphoblastic leukemia. Each CDR3 is given with its conserved first and last residue. Each record gives: D gene, J gene, V gene, clone size, CDR3 DNA, CDR3 protein. D genes are given only for firm matches. The size of a clone is reported for some rows only, either as once, few or many, or as a class for expanded clones.

d_call: -
j_call: TRBJ2-3
v_call: TRBV21-1
clone_size: many
cdr3_nt: TGTGCCAGCAGCAAACGGAGCACAGATACGCAGTATTTT
cdr3_aa: CASSKRSTDTQYF

d_call: TRBD1
j_call: TRBJ1-1
v_call: TRBV29-1
clone_size: many
cdr3_nt: TGCAGCGACGCCGGGACAGGGGGAACTGAAGCTTTCTTT
cdr3_aa: CSDAGTGGTEAFF

d_call: TRBD2
j_call: TRBJ2-1
v_call: TRBV7-8
clone_size: many
cdr3_nt: TGTGCCAGCAGCTCAGTGACTAGCGGGATATCCAATGAGCAGTTCTTC
cdr3_aa: CASSSVTSGISNEQFF

d_call: TRBD2
j_call: TRBJ2-7
v_call: TRBV29-1
clone_size: -
cdr3_nt: TGCAGCGTTGAATTGTGGCGGGAGAGGCGCGAGCAGTACTTC
cdr3_aa: CSVELWRERREQYF

d_call: -
j_call: TRBJ1-1
v_call: TRBV10-3
clone_size: many
cdr3_nt: TGTGCCATCAGGAATACAGGGAACGCTGAAGCTTTCTTT
cdr3_aa: CAIRNTGNAEAFF

d_call: -
j_call: TRBJ2-1
v_call: TRBV5-1
clone_size: many
cdr3_nt: TGCGCCAGCACCCGGACTCCGGAGGGTGAGCAGTTCTTC
cdr3_aa: CASTRTPEGEQFF

d_call: -
j_call: TRBJ1-2
v_call: TRBV7-9
clone_size: -
cdr3_nt: TGTGCCAGCAGCTTAGATCGGGGTCAAACTAACTATGGCTACACCTTC
cdr3_aa: CASSLDRGQTNYGYTF

d_call: TRBD1
j_call: TRBJ1-5
v_call: TRBV19
clone_size: -
cdr3_nt: TGTGCCAGTAGTACGACAGGGTCTAGCAATCAGCCCCAGCATTTT
cdr3_aa: CASSTTGSSNQPQHF

d_call: -
j_call: TRBJ2-6
v_call: TRBV5-1
clone_size: many
cdr3_nt: TGCGCCAGCAGCCGCGACGGCTCTGGGGCCAACGTCCTGACTTTC
cdr3_aa: CASSRDGSGANVLTF

d_call: -
j_call: TRBJ1-2
v_call: TRBV6-2/TRBV6-3
clone_size: many
cdr3_nt: TGTGCCAGCAGTTATATTGGCGACTATGGCTACACCTTC
cdr3_aa: CASSYIGDYGYTF

d_call: -
j_call: TRBJ2-1
v_call: TRBV11-3
clone_size: few
cdr3_nt: TGTGCCAGCAGCTTATCAGGGTCTCTCGATGAGCAGTTCTTC
cdr3_aa: CASSLSGSLDEQFF

d_call: TRBD1
j_call: TRBJ1-2
v_call: TRBV5-6
clone_size: few
cdr3_nt: TGTGCCAGCAGCTTACCGGGACAGGGAACTACGGCTGGCTACACCTTC
cdr3_aa: CASSLPGQGTTAGYTF

d_call: TRBD2
j_call: TRBJ2-1
v_call: TRBV29-1
clone_size: many
cdr3_nt: TGCAGCGTGGGGGGACTAGCCGGGAATGAGCAGTTCTTC
cdr3_aa: CSVGGLAGNEQFF

d_call: -
j_call: TRBJ2-7
v_call: TRBV29-1
clone_size: many
cdr3_nt: TGCAGCGCCAGAACCGGGACGGACGCCTACGAGCAGTACTTC
cdr3_aa: CSARTGTDAYEQYF

d_call: -
j_call: TRBJ2-4
v_call: TRBV9
clone_size: many
cdr3_nt: TGTGCCAGCAGTCAAGAGGGGGGGAAAAACATTCAGTACTTC
cdr3_aa: CASSQEGGKNIQYF

d_call: TRBD1
j_call: TRBJ2-3
v_call: TRBV10-3
clone_size: many
cdr3_nt: TGTGCCATCAGCCCCAGGGGGAGCACAGATACGCAGTATTTT
cdr3_aa: CAISPRGSTDTQYF

d_call: TRBD1
j_call: TRBJ1-1
v_call: TRBV20-1
clone_size: many
cdr3_nt: TGCAGTGCAGGGGACAGGCAAGCTTTCTTT
cdr3_aa: CSAGDRQAFF

d_call: TRBD2
j_call: TRBJ2-1
v_call: TRBV20-1
clone_size: many
cdr3_nt: TGCAGTGCTGCCCCGGGGGGAGCGAACAATGAGCAGTTCTTC
cdr3_aa: CSAAPGGANNEQFF

d_call: -
j_call: TRBJ1-4
v_call: TRBV20-1
clone_size: -
cdr3_nt: TGCAGTGCCACCCGAAAAGAGGAAAAACTGTTTTTT
cdr3_aa: CSATRKEEKLFF

d_call: -
j_call: TRBJ1-2
v_call: TRBV5-6
clone_size: -
cdr3_nt: TGTGCCAGCAGCTTTGGACAGCTTCTTGGCTACACCTTC
cdr3_aa: CASSFGQLLGYTF

d_call: -
j_call: TRBJ2-7
v_call: TRBV12-3/TRBV12-4
clone_size: -
cdr3_nt: TGTGCCAGCAGGGAAACAAGCGGTACCCCAGCGGAGCAGTACTTC
cdr3_aa: CASRETSGTPAEQYF

d_call: -
j_call: TRBJ2-6
v_call: TRBV11-1
clone_size: many
cdr3_nt: TGTGCCAGCAGCTCTTATGGTGGGGGCGCGGCCCTGGCTGGGGCCAACGTCCTGACTTTC
cdr3_aa: CASSSYGGGAALAGANVLTF

d_call: -
j_call: TRBJ2-3
v_call: TRBV12-3/TRBV12-4
clone_size: many
cdr3_nt: TGTGCCAGCAGCCCCTCCCTGGGGCGGCACAGTGCAGTTACGCAGTATTTT
cdr3_aa: CASSPSLGRHSAVTQYF

d_call: TRBD2
j_call: TRBJ2-3
v_call: TRBV20-1
clone_size: -
cdr3_nt: TGCAGTGCTAGTCCTTATAGTAGGCTAGCGGTTAGCACAGATACGCAGTATTTT
cdr3_aa: CSASPYSRLAVSTDTQYF

d_call: -
j_call: TRBJ2-6
v_call: TRBV3-1
clone_size: few
cdr3_nt: TGTGCCAGCAGCCAGGCAGTCAATAGCCTCTCTGGGGCCAACGTCCTGACTTTC
cdr3_aa: CASSQAVNSLSGANVLTF

d_call: -
j_call: TRBJ2-5
v_call: TRBV7-8
clone_size: many
cdr3_nt: TGTGCCAGCAGCAAAGATCGGTACCAGTACTTC
cdr3_aa: CASSKDRYQYF

d_call: -
j_call: TRBJ1-1
v_call: TRBV5-1
clone_size: many
cdr3_nt: TGCGCCAGCAGCTTGGTCGGGAATAGCGGCACTGAAGCTTTCTTT
cdr3_aa: CASSLVGNSGTEAFF

d_call: TRBD2
j_call: TRBJ2-2
v_call: TRBV7-2
clone_size: many
cdr3_nt: TGTGCCAGCAGCCTGGTTAGCGGGAGATACACCGGGGAGCTGTTTTTT
cdr3_aa: CASSLVSGRYTGELFF

d_call: -
j_call: TRBJ2-7
v_call: TRBV5-1
clone_size: many
cdr3_nt: TGCGCCAGCAGCTCCAGGGGTGCGAGCTCCTACGAGCAGTACTTC
cdr3_aa: CASSSRGASSYEQYF

d_call: TRBD2
j_call: TRBJ2-3
v_call: TRBV12-3/TRBV12-4
clone_size: many
cdr3_nt: TGTGCCAGCAGCACCGGACTAGCGGACCTCACAGATACGCAGTATTTT
cdr3_aa: CASSTGLADLTDTQYF

d_call: -
j_call: TRBJ1-1
v_call: TRBV7-6
clone_size: -
cdr3_nt: TGTGCCAGCAGCCGGATTCGGACGCCGAACGAAGCTTTCTTT
cdr3_aa: CASSRIRTPNEAFF

d_call: TRBD2
j_call: TRBJ2-1
v_call: TRBV7-9
clone_size: many
cdr3_nt: TGTGCCAGCAGCACTACTAGCGGGGCCTCCTACAATGAGCAGTTCTTC
cdr3_aa: CASSTTSGASYNEQFF

d_call: TRBD2
j_call: TRBJ2-5
v_call: TRBV28
clone_size: -
cdr3_nt: TGTGCCAGCAGTTTATTAAAAAGCGGGAAAGCTCAAGAGACCCAGTACTTC
cdr3_aa: CASSLLKSGKAQETQYF

d_call: TRBD2
j_call: TRBJ2-7
v_call: TRBV5-1
clone_size: -
cdr3_nt: TGCGCCAGCAGCGCAACTAGCGGGATCTCCTACGAGCAGTACTTC
cdr3_aa: CASSATSGISYEQYF

d_call: TRBD2
j_call: TRBJ2-2
v_call: TRBV5-5
clone_size: many
cdr3_nt: TGTGCCAGCAGCCCCGTTGCGGGGAGGGAGACCGGGGAGCTGTTTTTT
cdr3_aa: CASSPVAGRETGELFF

d_call: TRBD2
j_call: TRBJ2-7
v_call: TRBV12-3/TRBV12-4
clone_size: many
cdr3_nt: TGTGCCAGCAGTTCGACTAGCGGGAGCCACGAGCAGTACTTC
cdr3_aa: CASSSTSGSHEQYF

d_call: TRBD1
j_call: TRBJ2-1
v_call: TRBV7-9
clone_size: few
cdr3_nt: TGTGCCAGCAGCACGACAGGGATCCCAAGCTCCTACAATGAGCAGTTCTTC
cdr3_aa: CASSTTGIPSSYNEQFF

d_call: TRBD2
j_call: TRBJ2-5
v_call: TRBV11-2
clone_size: -
cdr3_nt: TGTGCCAGCAGCTTAGTACAGCGGGAGGGCCGTGAGACCCAGTACTTC
cdr3_aa: CASSLVQREGRETQYF

d_call: -
j_call: TRBJ2-5
v_call: TRBV12-3/TRBV12-4
clone_size: many
cdr3_nt: TGTGCCAGCAGCCGGGCGAGCAGGGGTGAGACCCAGTACTTC
cdr3_aa: CASSRASRGETQYF

d_call: -
j_call: TRBJ2-7
v_call: TRBV28
clone_size: many
cdr3_nt: TGTGCCAGCACCGACAGATACGAGCAGTACTTC
cdr3_aa: CASTDRYEQYF

d_call: -
j_call: TRBJ1-1
v_call: TRBV7-2
clone_size: -
cdr3_nt: TGTGCCAGCAGCAGTGTAAGGGACACTGAAGCTTTCTTT
cdr3_aa: CASSSVRDTEAFF

d_call: TRBD2
j_call: TRBJ2-3
v_call: TRBV7-8
clone_size: few
cdr3_nt: TGTGCCAGCAGCCCATCAACTAGCGGGAGCCCAGATACGCAGTATTTT
cdr3_aa: CASSPSTSGSPDTQYF

d_call: -
j_call: TRBJ1-4
v_call: TRBV6-1
clone_size: many
cdr3_nt: TGTGCCAGCAGTCATCCCAACGCACGGTTTTTTGATGAAAAACTGTTTTTT
cdr3_aa: CASSHPNARFFDEKLFF

d_call: -
j_call: TRBJ1-1
v_call: TRBV5-1
clone_size: many
cdr3_nt: TGCGCCAGCAGCCCCGGCCACGGCGGCACTGAAGCTTTCTTT
cdr3_aa: CASSPGHGGTEAFF

d_call: TRBD1
j_call: TRBJ1-4
v_call: TRBV5-5
clone_size: many
cdr3_nt: TGTGCCAGCAGCGGCCGGGGACAGTGGAATGAAAAACTGTTTTTT
cdr3_aa: CASSGRGQWNEKLFF

d_call: -
j_call: TRBJ1-2
v_call: TRBV5-1
clone_size: -
cdr3_nt: TGCGCCAGCAGCACAACTCGAGGGGAGGCTAACTATGGCTACACCTTC
cdr3_aa: CASSTTRGEANYGYTF

d_call: -
j_call: TRBJ1-1
v_call: TRBV5-1
clone_size: many
cdr3_nt: TGCGCCAGCAGCTTGGAAAGCCGGCAGGGATTGTCAATGAGCACTGAAGCTTTCTTT
cdr3_aa: CASSLESRQGLSMSTEAFF

d_call: -
j_call: TRBJ2-1
v_call: TRBV7-2
clone_size: few
cdr3_nt: TGTGCCAGCACCCTTTCTAGGCTCAATGAGCAGTTCTTC
cdr3_aa: CASTLSRLNEQFF

d_call: -
j_call: TRBJ1-1
v_call: TRBV2
clone_size: many
cdr3_nt: TGTGCCAGCAGTGTGGAGCGGGACACTGAAGCTTTCTTT
cdr3_aa: CASSVERDTEAFF

d_call: TRBD1
j_call: TRBJ2-7
v_call: TRBV29-1
clone_size: many
cdr3_nt: TGCAGCGTTGTTCCAGACAGGGGGCAGGACGAGCAGTACTTC
cdr3_aa: CSVVPDRGQDEQYF

d_call: TRBD2
j_call: TRBJ2-2
v_call: TRBV20-1
clone_size: many
cdr3_nt: TGCAGTGCTAGAGATCCCCAGCGGGGGAACACCGGGGAGCTGTTTTTT
cdr3_aa: CSARDPQRGNTGELFF

d_call: -
j_call: TRBJ2-1
v_call: TRBV20-1
clone_size: many
cdr3_nt: TGCAGTGCTAGATTAAACAGGGATCCCAATGAGCAGTTCTTC
cdr3_aa: CSARLNRDPNEQFF

d_call: -
j_call: TRBJ2-2
v_call: TRBV30
clone_size: many
cdr3_nt: TGTGCCTGGACCCCTTGGGCAGGCGACACCGGGGAGCTGTTTTTT
cdr3_aa: CAWTPWAGDTGELFF

d_call: -
j_call: TRBJ2-7
v_call: TRBV16
clone_size: few
cdr3_nt: TGTGCCAGCAGCCATTCTGGGATAGGCCCCTACGAGCAGTACTTC
cdr3_aa: CASSHSGIGPYEQYF

d_call: TRBD2
j_call: TRBJ2-7
v_call: TRBV12-3/TRBV12-4
clone_size: many
cdr3_nt: TGTGCCAGCAGTTTACTAGAACCTAGCGGCTCCTACGAGCAGTACTTC
cdr3_aa: CASSLLEPSGSYEQYF

d_call: TRBD2
j_call: TRBJ2-3
v_call: TRBV10-3
clone_size: few
cdr3_nt: TGTGCCATCAGACGGGGACTAGCGGGAGGGCCGGGAGATACGCAGTATTTT
cdr3_aa: CAIRRGLAGGPGDTQYF

d_call: TRBD1
j_call: TRBJ1-4
v_call: TRBV6-1
clone_size: few
cdr3_nt: TGTGCCAGCAGTGAGGGACAGGGGATGGAAAAACTGTTTTTT
cdr3_aa: CASSEGQGMEKLFF

d_call: TRBD1
j_call: TRBJ2-4
v_call: TRBV4-1
clone_size: many
cdr3_nt: TGCGCCAGCAGCCACGGACAGGGGGCTACAGCGGACATTCAGTACTTC
cdr3_aa: CASSHGQGATADIQYF

d_call: -
j_call: TRBJ2-3
v_call: TRBV25-1
clone_size: many
cdr3_nt: TGTGCCAGCAGAAACAGGGAGAGTTCTACGCAGTATTTT
cdr3_aa: CASRNRESSTQYF